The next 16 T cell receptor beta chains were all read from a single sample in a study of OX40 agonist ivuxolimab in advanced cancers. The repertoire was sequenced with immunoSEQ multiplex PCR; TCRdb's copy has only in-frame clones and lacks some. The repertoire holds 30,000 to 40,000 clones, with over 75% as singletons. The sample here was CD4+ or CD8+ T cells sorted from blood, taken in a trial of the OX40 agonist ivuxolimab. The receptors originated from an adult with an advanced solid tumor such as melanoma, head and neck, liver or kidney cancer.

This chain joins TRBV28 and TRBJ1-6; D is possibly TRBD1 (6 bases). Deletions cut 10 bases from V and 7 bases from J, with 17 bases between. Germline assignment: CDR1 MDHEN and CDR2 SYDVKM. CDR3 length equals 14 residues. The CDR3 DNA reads TGTGCCACCACGGGGTCAGGGGCCAATTCACCCCTCCACTTT. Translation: CATTGSGANSPLHF.

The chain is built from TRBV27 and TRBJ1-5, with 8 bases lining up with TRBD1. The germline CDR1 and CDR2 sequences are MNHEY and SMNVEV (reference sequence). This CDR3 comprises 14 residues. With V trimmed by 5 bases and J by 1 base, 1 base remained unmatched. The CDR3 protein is CASSTGGSNQPQHF. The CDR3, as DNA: TGTGCCAGCAGTACAGGGGGAAGCAATCAGCCCCAGCATTTT.

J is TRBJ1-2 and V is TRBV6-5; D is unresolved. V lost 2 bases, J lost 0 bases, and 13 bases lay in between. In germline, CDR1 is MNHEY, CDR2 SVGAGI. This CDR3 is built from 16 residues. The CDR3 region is CASSYTLQMTNYGYTF. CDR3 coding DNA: TGTGCCAGCAGTTACACGCTTCAGATGACTAACTATGGCTACACCTTC.

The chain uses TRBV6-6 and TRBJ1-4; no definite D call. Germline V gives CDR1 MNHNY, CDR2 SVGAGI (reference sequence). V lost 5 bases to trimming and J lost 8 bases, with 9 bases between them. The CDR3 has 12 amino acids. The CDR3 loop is CASSPVGEKLFF. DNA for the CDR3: TGTGCCAGCAGTCCCGTTGGCGAAAAACTGTTTTTT.

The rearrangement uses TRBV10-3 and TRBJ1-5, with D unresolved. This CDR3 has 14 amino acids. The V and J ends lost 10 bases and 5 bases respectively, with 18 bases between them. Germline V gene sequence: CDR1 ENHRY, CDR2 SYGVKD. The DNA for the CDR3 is TGTGCCACCCGGCGGGAAGTCTCGGATCAGCCCCAGCATTTT. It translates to CATRREVSDQPQHF.

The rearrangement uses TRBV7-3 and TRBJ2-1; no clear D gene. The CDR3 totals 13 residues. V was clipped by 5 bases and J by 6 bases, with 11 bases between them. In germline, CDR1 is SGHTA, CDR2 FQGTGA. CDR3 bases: TGTGCCAGCAGCCCTGGACCCTCCAATGAGCAGTTCTTC. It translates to CASSPGPSNEQFF.

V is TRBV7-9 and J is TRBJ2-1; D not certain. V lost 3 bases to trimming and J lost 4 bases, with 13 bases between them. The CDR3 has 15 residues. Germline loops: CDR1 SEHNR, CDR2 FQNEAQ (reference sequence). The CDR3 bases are TGTGCCAGCAGCTTTCCTTACAGCAAATACAATGAGCAGTTCTTC. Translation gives CASSFPYSKYNEQFF. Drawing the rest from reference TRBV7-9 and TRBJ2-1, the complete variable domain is DTGVSQNPRHKITKRGQNVTFRCDPISEHNRLYWYRQTLGQGPEFLTYFQNEAQLEKSRLLSDRFSAERPKGSFSTLEIQRTEQGDSAMYLCASSFPYSKYNEQFFGPGTRLTVL.

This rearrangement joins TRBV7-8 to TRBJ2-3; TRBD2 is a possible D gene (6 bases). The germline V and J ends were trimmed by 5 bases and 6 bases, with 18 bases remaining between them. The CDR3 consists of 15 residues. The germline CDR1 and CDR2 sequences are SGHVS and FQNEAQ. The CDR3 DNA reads TGTGCCAGCAGCCAACCGGTTGGAGGGACGGATACGCAGTATTTT. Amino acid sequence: CASSQPVGGTDTQYF.

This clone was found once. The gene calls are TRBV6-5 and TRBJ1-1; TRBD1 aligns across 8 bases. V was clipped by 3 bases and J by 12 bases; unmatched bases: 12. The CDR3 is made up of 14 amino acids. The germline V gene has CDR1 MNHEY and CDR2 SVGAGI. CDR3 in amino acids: CASSYGPGTGSSFF. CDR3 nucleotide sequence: TGTGCCAGCAGTTATGGACCCGGGACAGGTTCGTCTTTCTTT.

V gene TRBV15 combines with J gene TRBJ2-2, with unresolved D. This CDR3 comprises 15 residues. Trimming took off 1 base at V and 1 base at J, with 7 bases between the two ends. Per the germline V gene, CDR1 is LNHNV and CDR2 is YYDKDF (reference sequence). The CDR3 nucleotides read TGTGCCACCAGCAGAGTATCGGGGAACACCGGGGAGCTGTTTTTT. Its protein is CATSRVSGNTGELFF.

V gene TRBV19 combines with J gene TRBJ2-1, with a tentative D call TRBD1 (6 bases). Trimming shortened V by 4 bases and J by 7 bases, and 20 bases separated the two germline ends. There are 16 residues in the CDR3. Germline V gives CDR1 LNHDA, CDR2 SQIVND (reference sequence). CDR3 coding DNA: TGTGCCAGTAGTACTACAGGGATACTTAGGAGGAATGAGCAGTTCTTC. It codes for CASSTTGILRRNEQFF.

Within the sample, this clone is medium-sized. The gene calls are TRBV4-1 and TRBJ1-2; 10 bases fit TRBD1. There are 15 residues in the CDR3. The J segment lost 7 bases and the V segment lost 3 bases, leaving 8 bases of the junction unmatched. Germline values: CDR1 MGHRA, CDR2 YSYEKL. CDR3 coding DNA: TGCGCCAGCAGCCACCGGGACAGGGGTATCCGTGGCTACACCTTC. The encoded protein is CASSHRDRGIRGYTF.

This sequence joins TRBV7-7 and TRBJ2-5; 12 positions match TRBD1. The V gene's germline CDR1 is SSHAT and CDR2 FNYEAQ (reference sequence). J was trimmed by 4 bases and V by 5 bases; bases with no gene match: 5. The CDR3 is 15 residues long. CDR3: CASSRDRGRSETQYF. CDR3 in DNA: TGTGCCAGCAGCCGGGACAGGGGGCGCTCAGAGACCCAGTACTTC.

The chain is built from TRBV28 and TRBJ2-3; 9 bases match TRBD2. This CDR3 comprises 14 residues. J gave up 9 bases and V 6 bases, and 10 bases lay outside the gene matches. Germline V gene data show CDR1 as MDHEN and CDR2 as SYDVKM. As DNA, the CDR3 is TGTGCCAGCAGCCTAGGCGGGGGGGCCAAGACGCAGTATTTT. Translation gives CASSLGGGAKTQYF.

The CDR3 sequence is CASSLSGNTIYF. Here the CDR3 DNA reads TGTGCCAGCAGCTTAAGCGGAAACACCATATATTTT. V and J are TRBV7-2 and TRBJ1-3, with D hard to call. The CDR3 sequence is 12 residues long. V shed 2 bases and J shed 4 bases, with 3 bases lying between them. Germline V gene sequence: CDR1 SGHTA, CDR2 FQGNSA. Full variable domain (missing parts from reference TRBV7-2 and TRBJ1-3): GAGVSQSPSNKVTEKGKDVELRCDPISGHTALYWYRQSLGQGLEFLIYFQGNSAPDKSGLPSDRFSAERTGGSVSTLTIQRTQQEDSAVYLCASSLSGNTIYFGEGSWLTVV.

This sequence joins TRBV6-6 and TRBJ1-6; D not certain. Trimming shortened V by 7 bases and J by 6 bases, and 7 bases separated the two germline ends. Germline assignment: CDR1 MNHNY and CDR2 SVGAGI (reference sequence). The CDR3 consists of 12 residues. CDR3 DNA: TGTGCCAGCATGACCGGTAATTCACCCCTCCACTTT. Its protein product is CASMTGNSPLHF.